A single sample gave rise to the 17 T cell receptor beta chains below, sequenced in a study of CD8 T cells in ankylosing spondylitis. TCRdb passed the 5' RACE reads through MiXCR, listing each CDR3 protein once. The sample has 30,000 to 40,000 distinct CDR3 sequences, approximately 10% seen once; the top ten hold approximately 15%. Sample: blood, either unsorted or a sorted T cell fraction (not recorded which). Every receptor here comes from a male donor with ankylosing spondylitis or in good health (not recorded which).

This clonotype was observed at least ten times. This rearrangement joins TRBV10-3 to TRBJ2-7; possible D gene TRBD2, 5 bases. Germline CDR1 reads ENHRY; CDR2 reads SYGVKD. The CDR3 loop spans 12 amino acids. V was clipped by 8 bases and J by 6 bases, with 14 bases between them. The DNA of the CDR3 is TGTGCCATCGCGGGTTCAGTAGCCGAGCAGTACTTC. This translates into CAIAGSVAEQYF.

The table lists this clonotype with many counts. The CDR3 sequence is CASRNRDTYNEQFF. In DNA, the CDR3 is TGTGCCAGCAGAAACCGGGACACCTACAATGAGCAGTTCTTC. The chain recombines TRBV6-1 with TRBJ2-1; weak D call: TRBD1 (6 bases). The CDR3 sequence is 14 residues long. Deletions cut 6 bases from V and 2 bases from J, with 11 bases between. The V gene's germline CDR1 is MNHNS and CDR2 SASEGT.

The rearrangement links TRBV5-4 to TRBJ2-3; D could derive from TRBD1 or TRBD2 (5 bases each). Germline V gene lookup returns CDR1 SGHNT and CDR2 YYREEE (reference sequence). The V end was cut by 4 bases, the J end by 2 bases, with 11 bases between. This CDR3 is 14 amino acids long. CDR3 coding DNA: TGTGCCAGCAGCCGGGGCCAGTTCACAGATACGCAGTATTTT. Translation: CASSRGQFTDTQYF.

This clonotype was recorded many times. V is TRBV7-8 and J is TRBJ2-7; no clear D. Per germline, CDR1 SGHVS and CDR2 FQNEAQ. V was pared by 7 bases and J by 2 bases, with 9 bases between. The CDR3 runs to 12 residues. CDR3 residues: CASMGGTYEQYF. In DNA form, the CDR3 reads TGTGCCAGCATGGGCGGCACCTACGAGCAGTACTTC.

This clonotype was seen at least ten times. DNA for the CDR3: TGTGCCAGCAGTTTACGGCCTTCCTATGGCTACACCTTC. Translated: CASSLRPSYGYTF. The chain joins TRBV28 to TRBJ1-2; D remains ambiguous. The CDR3 extends over 13 amino acids. The V gene's germline CDR1 is MDHEN and CDR2 SYDVKM. Deletions cut 2 bases from V and 4 bases from J, with 8 bases between.

There are many counts of this clonotype. The chain employs TRBV15 and TRBJ2-7; 9 nucleotides align to TRBD1. J lost 5 bases, V lost 3 bases, and 5 bases had no gene match. There are 14 residues in the CDR3. Germline values: CDR1 LNHNV, CDR2 YYDKDF (reference sequence). The CDR3 loop is CATSSHGTGNEQYF. CDR3 DNA: TGTGCCACCAGCAGTCACGGGACAGGGAACGAGCAGTACTTC.

This clonotype has only a few counts. For the CDR3, the DNA is TGTGCCAGCAGCCAGGACGGCTCTGGGGCCAACGTCCTGACTTTC. Translation gives CASSQDGSGANVLTF. The J gene is TRBJ2-6, the V gene TRBV13, with D uncertain. The V gene's germline CDR1 is PRHDT and CDR2 FYEKMQ (reference sequence). Trimming cost V 5 bases and J 0 bases, with 8 bases left between them. This CDR3 region has 15 residues.

The rearrangement links TRBV28 to TRBJ2-2; 13 bases fit TRBD2. The germline CDR1 and CDR2 sequences are MDHEN and SYDVKM. This CDR3 contains 18 residues. The V gene end was trimmed by 4 bases and the J gene end by 4 bases; junction bases not matched to a gene: 9. The CDR3 reads CASSSGLAGDSGTGELFF. The CDR3 region has the DNA TGTGCCAGCAGTTCAGGACTAGCGGGAGACTCGGGCACCGGGGAGCTGTTTTTT.

In regard to this clonotype: At one end the junction does not follow the germline gene, possibly because of a read error. The CDR3: CAISPGRATGFAKDIQYF. CDR3 DNA sequence: TGTGCCATCAGCCCCGGGCGGGCGACAGGGTTTGCCAAAGACATTCAGTACTTC. V and J are TRBV4-2 and TRBJ2-4, with 7 bases aligning to TRBD1. The CDR3 has 18 residues. From germline, CDR1 is LGHNA and CDR2 YNFKEQ.

Within the sample, this clonotype is medium-sized. The V call is TRBV20-1, the J call TRBJ2-5; a weak D match, TRBD1 (5 bases). The germline CDR1 and CDR2 sequences are DFQATT and SNEGSKA (reference sequence). The CDR3 contains 15 residues. Trimming took off 0 bases at V and 2 bases at J, with 13 bases between the two ends. The CDR3 spells CSAREPVGQQETQYF. Written as DNA, the CDR3 is TGCAGTGCTAGAGAACCGGTGGGGCAACAAGAGACCCAGTACTTC.

V gene TRBV20-1 combines with J gene TRBJ2-1; TRBD2 aligns across 10 bases. There are 14 residues in the CDR3. Germline V gene sequence: CDR1 DFQATT, CDR2 SNEGSKA (reference sequence). Losses at the gene ends were 5 bases for V and 4 bases for J; bases not matched to a gene: 5. In DNA, the CDR3 is TGCAGTGCTGTCCTAGCGGGAGTATACAATGAGCAGTTCTTC. Its translation: CSAVLAGVYNEQFF.

Many counts were recorded for this clonotype. The chain links TRBV19 to TRBJ2-7; 11 bases are shared with TRBD2. The CDR3 has 15 amino acids. V lost 5 bases, J lost 1 base, and 4 bases stayed unmatched. Germline CDR1 LNHDA, CDR2 SQIVND (reference sequence). CDR3 sequence reads: CASSVGLADSYEQYF. In DNA, the CDR3 is TGTGCCAGTAGTGTGGGACTAGCGGATTCCTACGAGCAGTACTTC. Full variable domain (outside the CDR3, taken from reference TRBV19 and TRBJ2-7): DGGITQSPKYLFRKEGQNVTLSCEQNLNHDAMYWYRQDPGQGLRLIYYSQIVNDFQKGDIAEGYSVSREKKESFPLTVTSAQKNPTAFYLCASSVGLADSYEQYFGPGTRLTVT.

There are many counts of this clonotype. The chain couples TRBV12-5 to TRBJ2-3; D gene ambiguous. Germline values: CDR1 LGHNT, CDR2 FRNRAP. V dropped 2 bases and J dropped 6 bases, with 12 bases sitting between them. This CDR3 has 14 residues. The chain's CDR3 is CASGLLDPGDTQYF. The CDR3 DNA reads as TGTGCTAGTGGTTTGCTCGATCCCGGGGATACGCAGTATTTT.

This clonotype was seen ten or more times. V usage is TRBV20-1 and J usage is TRBJ2-7; 11 positions agree with TRBD2. The CDR3 is 16 residues long. After removal of 0 bases from V and 2 bases from J, the junction contained 6 bases not matched to a gene. Germline CDR1 reads DFQATT; CDR2 reads SNEGSKA (reference sequence). The CDR3 here is CSARDWGTSGPYEQYF. The CDR3 DNA is TGCAGTGCTAGAGATTGGGGGACTAGCGGTCCCTACGAGCAGTACTTC.

At least ten counts were recorded for this clonotype. This chain joins TRBV9 and TRBJ2-5; 8 positions agree with TRBD2. The CDR3 totals 13 residues. V lost 3 bases and J lost 4; bases outside the gene matches: 2. Germline assignment: CDR1 SGDLS and CDR2 YYNGEE. The CDR3 loop reads CASSAGGLETQYF. Written as DNA, the CDR3 is TGTGCCAGCAGCGCGGGAGGGCTAGAGACCCAGTACTTC.

This clonotype was counted a few times. The chain links TRBV29-1 to TRBJ2-7; a possible D gene is TRBD2 (6 bases). V was trimmed by 7 bases and J by 3 bases, leaving 19 bases between them. The CDR3 covers 14 residues. Germline CDR1 reads SQVTM; CDR2 reads ANQGSEA. CDR3 sequence: CSASPAGLVYEQYF. The CDR3 DNA sequence: TGCAGCGCCTCCCCTGCGGGGCTGGTCTACGAGCAGTACTTC.

In its sample, this clonotype was seen many times. The gene calls are TRBV5-5 and TRBJ2-1; a weak D match, TRBD1 (5 bases). Germline V gene data show CDR1 as SGHKS and CDR2 as YYEKEE (reference sequence). The CDR3 is 14 amino acids. V lost 2 bases and J 7 bases, leaving 13 bases between the germline ends. CDR3 loop: CASSFDRGLNEQFF. Here the CDR3 DNA reads TGTGCCAGCAGCTTTGATAGGGGCCTAAATGAGCAGTTCTTC.